These 18 T cell receptor beta chains originate from one sample sequenced in a study of shared clonotypes between healthy human individuals. The data were produced by immunoSEQ multiplex PCR, yet TCRdb's version contains in-frame clones alone and is incomplete. The table includes around 2.3 million clones, 90% to 97% detected once. Sequenced sample: naive CD4+ T cells sorted from blood. This sample's subset: CD45RA+ positively selected. Receptors were obtained from a man aged 18 to 29 in good health.

The chain links TRBV5-4 to TRBJ1-4; TRBD1 matches at 8 bases. The CDR3 consists of 16 residues. Germline-derived CDR1 and CDR2 are SGHNT and YYREEE (reference sequence). V lost 3 bases, J lost 4 bases, and 8 bases stayed unmatched. CDR3 amino acids: CASSSRQGASNEKLFF. Here the CDR3 DNA reads TGTGCCAGCAGCTCACGGCAGGGGGCAAGTAATGAAAAACTGTTTTTT.

The chain recombines TRBV7-6 with TRBJ1-1; tentative D call: TRBD1 (5 bases). Germline loops: CDR1 SGHVS, CDR2 FNYEAQ. Trimming left V 5 bases short and J 8 bases short, with 21 bases between. This CDR3 is 15 amino acids long. The CDR3 region is CASSPWSRAPEEAFF. The DNA of the CDR3 is TGTGCCAGCAGCCCCTGGAGCAGGGCCCCCGAGGAAGCTTTCTTT. Combining the CDR3 with reference TRBV7-6 and TRBJ1-1 gives the whole variable domain GAGVSQSPRYKVTKRGQDVALRCDPISGHVSLYWYRQALGQGPEFLTYFNYEAQQDKSGLPNDRFSAERPEGSISTLTIQRTEQRDSAMYRCASSPWSRAPEEAFFGQGTRLTVV.

The chain employs TRBV25-1 and TRBJ1-5; D possibly corresponds to TRBD1 (5 bases). This CDR3 is built from 17 residues. V was pared by 1 base and J by 0 bases, with 13 bases between. Germline CDR1 is MGHDK and CDR2 is SYGVNS. The CDR3 DNA is TGTGCCAGCAGTGAATCCCGCCCCGGGGCTAGCAATCAGCCCCAGCATTTT. Amino acid sequence: CASSESRPGASNQPQHF.

The chain uses TRBV7-2 and TRBJ1-3; no clear D gene. CDR3 length: 13 amino acids. V was shortened by 7 bases and J by 5 bases, with 12 bases between the two germline ends. CDR1 is SGHTA and CDR2 is FQGNSA in the germline V gene. The CDR3 loop reads CASTVSGRNTIYF. For the CDR3, the DNA is TGTGCCAGCACCGTTTCAGGTAGAAACACCATATATTTT.

The chain combines TRBV27 with TRBJ2-1; weak D call: TRBD2 (6 bases). From germline, CDR1 is MNHEY and CDR2 SMNVEV (reference sequence). With 4 bases removed from V and 6 bases from J, the gap between germline ends came to 22 bases. This CDR3 region has 17 residues. CDR3 sequence reads: CASSSTIAAPLTNEQFF. CDR3 nucleotides: TGTGCCAGCAGTTCGACAATAGCGGCCCCACTCACCAATGAGCAGTTCTTC.

The chain couples TRBV15 to TRBJ2-7, with TRBD1 matching over 7 bases. Germline assignment: CDR1 LNHNV and CDR2 YYDKDF (reference sequence). The CDR3 loop spans 15 amino acids. The junction had 8 bases not matched to a gene; V was cut back by 3 bases and J by 3 bases. Here the CDR3 DNA reads TGTGCCACCAGCAGGCCGGGACAGATAAACTACGAGCAGTACTTC. Translating it yields CATSRPGQINYEQYF.

The chain combines TRBV6-5 with TRBJ2-7, with D possibly being TRBD2 (6 bases). The CDR3 is 13 amino acids. CDR1 is MNHEY, CDR2 SVGAGI, per germline. V gave up 6 bases and J gave up 7 bases, with 16 bases separating them. CDR3 sequence (DNA): TGTGCCAGCAGGCCGGGACTCCTTGTGGAGCAGTACTTC. This translates into CASRPGLLVEQYF.

A remark on this clone: At the DNA level, this CDR3 is encoded by other sequences in the same sample as well. This sequence joins TRBV28 and TRBJ2-7; D gene ambiguous. The length of the CDR3 is 11 residues. Germline-derived CDR1 and CDR2 are MDHEN and SYDVKM. V lost 3 bases and J 3 bases, leaving 3 bases between the germline ends. As DNA, the CDR3 is TGTGCCAGCAGTTTTGGCTACGAGCAGTACTTC. Translating it yields CASSFGYEQYF. The full variable domain, completed using reference TRBV28 and TRBJ2-7, is DVKVTQSSRYLVKRTGEKVFLECVQDMDHENMFWYRQDPGLGLRLIYFSYDVKMKEKGDIPEGYSVSREKKERFSLILESASTNQTSMYLCASSFGYEQYFGPGTRLTVT.

V gene TRBV6-1 combines with J gene TRBJ2-7; 16 bases agree with TRBD2. CDR3 length: 20 amino acids. The V and J ends lost 3 bases and 2 bases, in that order; junction bases with no gene match: 13. Germline CDR1 reads MNHNS; CDR2 reads SASEGT. The CDR3 nucleotides are TGTGCCAGCAGTGACGGGACTAGCGGGAGGGCCAAAGTCTCCCCCTACGAGCAGTACTTC. As protein: CASSDGTSGRAKVSPYEQYF.

The DNA for the CDR3 is TGCGCCAGCAGCTCCCCAGGGGGGGCAGTGAACACTGAAGCTTTCTTT. Protein: CASSSPGGAVNTEAFF. The chain carries TRBV5-1 and TRBJ1-1; 7 bases are shared with TRBD1. Trimming at V came to 3 bases and at J to 0 bases, leaving 8 bases not matched to a gene. The CDR3 is 16 amino acids. Germline V gives CDR1 SGHRS, CDR2 YFSETQ. The full variable domain, its missing parts supplied by reference TRBV5-1 and TRBJ1-1, is KAGVTQTPRYLIKTRGQQVTLSCSPISGHRSVSWYQQTPGQGLQFLFEYFSETQRNKGNFPGRFSGRQFSNSRSEMNVSTLELGDSALYLCASSSPGGAVNTEAFFGQGTRLTVV.

Details on this clone: In the same sample, other DNA sequences code for this CDR3. This rearrangement joins TRBV5-1 to TRBJ2-5; D uncertain. Germline CDR1 and CDR2: SGHRS and YFSETQ. The V end was cut by 0 bases, the J end by 4 bases, with 7 bases between. This CDR3 has 13 residues. The CDR3, as DNA: TGCGCCAGCAGCTTGGGGGGAACAGAGACCCAGTACTTC. Protein sequence: CASSLGGTETQYF. Filled out from reference TRBV5-1 and TRBJ2-5, the complete variable domain reads KAGVTQTPRYLIKTRGQQVTLSCSPISGHRSVSWYQQTPGQGLQFLFEYFSETQRNKGNFPGRFSGRQFSNSRSEMNVSTLELGDSALYLCASSLGGTETQYFGPGTRLLVL.

The V and J genes are TRBV6-5 and TRBJ2-5; D is perhaps TRBD1 (6 bases). The CDR3 length is 15 residues. Germline CDR1 MNHEY, CDR2 SVGAGI. Trimming left V 6 bases short and J 2 bases short, with 16 bases between. CDR3 protein: CASSRGTLLQETQYF. DNA for the CDR3: TGTGCCAGCAGCCGAGGGACACTCCTTCAAGAGACCCAGTACTTC.

CDR3 nucleotides: TGCAGCGTTGTGGGCGGGGGGAGCTCCTACAATGAGCAGTTCTTC. This sequence encodes CSVVGGGSSYNEQFF. The chain joins TRBV29-1 to TRBJ2-1, with 8 bases aligning to TRBD2. This CDR3 region has 15 residues. The ends lost 4 bases at V and 0 bases at J; junction bases unmatched: 5. The germline V gene encodes CDR1 SQVTM and CDR2 ANQGSEA.

The chain has TRBV4-1 and TRBJ2-1; D is perhaps TRBD2 (6 bases). Germline CDR1 and CDR2: MGHRA and YSYEKL. With 0 bases removed from V and 9 bases from J, the gap between germline ends came to 15 bases. This CDR3 region has 15 residues. CDR3 sequence (DNA): TGCGCCAGCAGCCAAGAAGGAGCGGGCGTACGTGAGCAGTTCTTC. As protein: CASSQEGAGVREQFF.

This clone was seen once. The rearrangement joins TRBV9 to TRBJ1-3; tentatively, D is TRBD1 (6 bases). This CDR3 is built from 14 residues. V lost 3 bases and J 8 bases, leaving 15 bases between the germline ends. Germline assignment: CDR1 SGDLS and CDR2 YYNGEE. For the CDR3, the DNA is TGTGCCAGCAGCGCCAAGGGGGTTTTTGACACCATATATTTT. This encodes CASSAKGVFDTIYF. The full variable domain, completed using reference TRBV9 and TRBJ1-3, is DSGVTQTPKHLITATGQRVTLRCSPRSGDLSVYWYQQSLDQGLQFLIQYYNGEERAKGNILERFSAQQFPDLHSELNLSSLELGDSALYFCASSAKGVFDTIYFGEGSWLTVV.

The chain recombines TRBV11-2 with TRBJ2-7; possibly TRBD2 for D (5 bases). Trimming took off 1 base at V and 0 bases at J, with 13 bases between the two ends. The CDR3 is made up of 16 amino acids. CDR1 SGHAT and CDR2 FQNNGV come from the germline V gene. The CDR3 here is CASSLVGGVSSYEQYF. CDR3 nucleotides: TGTGCCAGCAGCTTAGTCGGAGGAGTCAGCTCCTACGAGCAGTACTTC.

The chain carries TRBV6-5 and TRBJ2-3; D is unresolved. The germline V and J ends were trimmed by 6 bases and 4 bases, with 8 bases remaining between them. The CDR3 is 12 amino acids. Germline CDR1 and CDR2: MNHEY and SVGAGI. The CDR3 loop reads CASSRPPDTQYF. The CDR3 DNA follows: TGTGCCAGCAGCCGACCCCCAGATACGCAGTATTTT.

This sequence joins TRBV25-1 and TRBJ1-2, with TRBD1 matching 8 bases. The germline gives CDR1 MGHDK, CDR2 SYGVNS. J was trimmed by 8 bases and V by 4 bases; bases with no gene match: 15. This CDR3 comprises 16 residues. CDR3 nucleotides: TGTGCCAGCAGTGCTTCAGGTGACAGGGGCCGTCGCGGCTACACCTTC. The encoded protein is CASSASGDRGRRGYTF.